Below are 30 T cell receptor beta chains sequenced from a single sample in a study of blood T cell repertoires in COVID-19. Generated by immunoSEQ multiplex PCR, the TCRdb table keeps only in-frame clones and is missing some. The sample includes over 150,000 clones, approximately 90% of them seen just once. The sequencing input was peripheral blood. The source of these receptors is a man aged 50 or older who had recovered from COVID-19.

The rearrangement uses TRBV7-2 and TRBJ2-1, with 8 bases aligning to TRBD1. The J segment lost 9 bases and the V segment lost 7 bases, leaving 8 bases of the junction unmatched. Germline V gives CDR1 SGHTA, CDR2 FQGNSA. The CDR3 extends over 13 amino acids. The CDR3 DNA reads as TGTGCCAGCAAAACAGGGGGAATGGGTGAGCAGTTCTTC. This encodes CASKTGGMGEQFF.

This clone was found once. The V and J genes are TRBV7-8 and TRBJ1-4; 9 nucleotides align to TRBD1. Germline CDR1 reads SGHVS; CDR2 reads FQNEAQ. This CDR3 has 14 residues. V dropped 6 bases and J dropped 3; count of bases not matched to a gene: 2. CDR3 in amino acids: CASRRTGANEKLFF. The CDR3 DNA reads TGTGCCAGCAGGCGGACAGGGGCTAATGAAAAACTGTTTTTT. Full variable domain (rest looked up from reference TRBV7-8 and TRBJ1-4): GAGVSQSPRYKVAKRGQDVALRCDPISGHVSLFWYQQALGQGPEFLTYFQNEAQLDKSGLPSDRFFAERPEGSVSTLKIQRTQQEDSAVYLCASRRTGANEKLFFGSGTQLSVL.

The chain is built from TRBV7-2 and TRBJ2-3, with D unclear. The CDR3 is 15 amino acids. In germline, CDR1 is SGHTA, CDR2 FQGNSA. Deletions cut 1 base from V and 2 bases from J, with 10 bases between. The CDR3 protein is CASSLVSTFTDTQYF. As DNA, the CDR3 is TGTGCCAGCAGCTTAGTGAGCACTTTCACAGATACGCAGTATTTT.

The J gene is TRBJ2-7, the V gene TRBV4-3, with D perhaps TRBD2 (6 bases). CDR1 LGHNA and CDR2 YSLEER come from the germline V gene. Between the trimmed V and J ends, which lost 1 base and 0 bases, there was a span of 13 bases. This CDR3 has 16 amino acids. The CDR3 loop reads CASSQARGRSSYEQYF. CDR3 coding DNA: TGCGCCAGCAGCCAAGCGCGGGGACGGAGCTCCTACGAGCAGTACTTC.

The genes are TRBV4-1 and TRBJ1-1; D is uncertain. V dropped 4 bases and J dropped 0 bases, with 9 bases sitting between them. From germline, CDR1 is MGHRA and CDR2 YSYEKL. The CDR3 loop spans 14 amino acids. CDR3 region: CASSPPRMNTEAFF. The CDR3 coding sequence is TGCGCCAGCAGCCCACCGCGGATGAACACTGAAGCTTTCTTT.

The rearrangement links TRBV5-4 to TRBJ2-5; 7 nucleotides match TRBD1. Germline CDR1 and CDR2: SGHNT and YYREEE (reference sequence). The CDR3 sequence is 15 residues long. The V gene end was trimmed by 0 bases and the J gene end by 3 bases; junction bases not matched to a gene: 5. The CDR3 DNA reads as TGTGCCAGCAGCTTGGCCGGGCAGGGGGAAGAGACCCAGTACTTC. It specifies CASSLAGQGEETQYF.

The V call is TRBV6-1, the J call TRBJ2-1, with 10 bases matching TRBD1. CDR3 length: 16 amino acids. Germline assignment: CDR1 MNHNS and CDR2 SASEGT. V lost 4 bases to trimming and J lost 4 bases; unmatched junction nucleotides: 7. The CDR3 region is CASSAPTGGSYNEQFF. CDR3 DNA sequence: TGTGCCAGCAGTGCGCCGACAGGGGGCTCGTACAATGAGCAGTTCTTC.

This chain uses TRBV29-1 with TRBJ2-5; 7 bases are a match to TRBD1. The CDR3 is made up of 13 amino acids. The V gene's germline CDR1 is SQVTM and CDR2 ANQGSEA. V was clipped by 7 bases and J by 5 bases; unmatched bases: 10. Here the CDR3 DNA reads TGCAGCGCAGTAGGGGGCTTTGGGGAGACCCAGTACTTC. Translation: CSAVGGFGETQYF.

V gene TRBV27 combines with J gene TRBJ1-2; 9 nucleotides line up with TRBD1. V shed 5 bases, J shed 5 bases, and the junction held 9 bases outside the gene matches. The germline V gene encodes CDR1 MNHEY and CDR2 SMNVEV (reference sequence). There are 15 residues in the CDR3. As DNA, the CDR3 is TGTGCCAGCAGTCTGCTACAGGGGGCTGGATATGGCTACACCTTC. Protein: CASSLLQGAGYGYTF.

In its sample, this clone was seen a few times. The V and J genes are TRBV24-1 and TRBJ2-7; 9 bases match TRBD1. V lost 9 bases and J lost 6; bases outside the gene matches: 8. CDR3 length: 13 amino acids. CDR1 is KGHDR and CDR2 is SFDVKD in the germline V gene. The chain's CDR3 is CATSGQGKSEQYF. The CDR3 DNA is TGTGCCACCTCGGGACAGGGCAAATCCGAGCAGTACTTC.

The table lists this clone with a few counts. This chain links TRBV30 with TRBJ1-2, with D possibly being TRBD1 (5 bases). V lost 5 bases and J lost 7, with 11 bases in between. CDR3 length: 11 residues. The germline CDR1 and CDR2 sequences are GTSNPN and SVGIG (reference sequence). The chain's CDR3 is CAWGDGVGYTF. CDR3 coding DNA: TGTGCCTGGGGGGACGGGGTTGGCTACACCTTC.

Comments on this clone: The same CDR3 can be traced to other DNA sequences in this sample. The CDR3 protein is CASSLGTSGSTDTQYF. In DNA, the CDR3 is TGCGCCAGCAGCTTGGGGACTAGCGGTAGCACAGATACGCAGTATTTT. The chain combines TRBV5-1 with TRBJ2-3, with 10 bases that match TRBD2. The CDR3 length is 16 residues. Germline V CDR1 and CDR2: SGHRS, YFSETQ. J gave up 0 bases and V 0 bases, and 1 base lay outside the gene matches.

In its sample, this clone was seen a few times. This chain uses TRBV6-5 with TRBJ1-1; 7 positions match TRBD1. Germline CDR1 is MNHEY and CDR2 is SVGAGI. The V gene end was trimmed by 1 base and the J gene end by 5 bases; junction bases not matched to a gene: 4. This CDR3 is built from 14 residues. Written as DNA, the CDR3 is TGTGCCAGCAGTTACTTGCAGGGGGGAACTGAAGCTTTCTTT. This translates into CASSYLQGGTEAFF.

This sequence joins TRBV7-2 and TRBJ1-1, with no clear D. V was pared by 5 bases and J by 4 bases, with 11 bases between. The CDR3 contains 13 residues. Germline V gene sequence: CDR1 SGHTA, CDR2 FQGNSA. Here the CDR3 reads CASSKGWSTEAFF. The DNA for the CDR3 is TGTGCCAGCAGCAAAGGATGGAGCACTGAAGCTTTCTTT.

In this sample, this clone turned up a few times. The rearrangement joins TRBV7-6 to TRBJ1-1; D unresolved. The germline V and J ends were trimmed by 0 bases and 2 bases, with 7 bases remaining between them. Germline V gene data show CDR1 as SGHVS and CDR2 as FNYEAQ. The CDR3 covers 14 residues. As DNA, the CDR3 is TGTGCCAGCAGCTTAGCTCGTTCCAACACTGAAGCTTTCTTT. It specifies CASSLARSNTEAFF.

The chain combines TRBV19 with TRBJ2-1; 7 nucleotides agree with TRBD2. CDR3 length: 14 amino acids. V shed 7 bases and J 4 bases; nucleotides not matched to a gene: 7. Germline CDR1 and CDR2: LNHDA and SQIVND (reference sequence). The DNA for the CDR3 is TGTGCCAGTACGGGGCGGGAGTTATACAATGAGCAGTTCTTC. This sequence encodes CASTGRELYNEQFF. The whole variable domain, remainder taken from reference TRBV19 and TRBJ2-1, is DGGITQSPKYLFRKEGQNVTLSCEQNLNHDAMYWYRQDPGQGLRLIYYSQIVNDFQKGDIAEGYSVSREKKESFPLTVTSAQKNPTAFYLCASTGRELYNEQFFGPGTRLTVL.

The V and J genes are TRBV9 and TRBJ2-3; 8 bases fit TRBD1. Germline V gives CDR1 SGDLS, CDR2 YYNGEE. The CDR3 consists of 14 residues. Trimming cost V 0 bases and J 6 bases; bases outside gene matches: 3. The CDR3 DNA reads as TGTGCCAGCAGCGTAGCCAGGGGGCATGATACGCAGTATTTT. The encoded protein is CASSVARGHDTQYF.

Comment on this clone: One end of the junction varies from germline; a read error may be responsible. V usage is TRBV7-2 and J usage is TRBJ2-2; 9 bases align to TRBD1. CDR3 length: 15 residues. CDR1 is SGHTA, CDR2 FQGNSA, per germline. CDR3: CASSFGGTGSGALFF. The DNA of the CDR3 is TGTGCCAGCAGCTTCGGGGGGACAGGGTCCGGGGCGCTGTTTTTT.

The CDR3 protein is CASSQDPPGLAGGTYEQYF. CDR3 DNA: TGCGCCAGCAGCCAAGACCCTCCGGGACTAGCGGGGGGGACCTACGAGCAGTACTTC. The chain has TRBV4-3 and TRBJ2-7; 16 nucleotides agree with TRBD2. V trimming: 0 bases; J trimming: 2 bases; junction bases outside the gene matches: 7. CDR3 length: 19 amino acids. The V gene's germline CDR1 is LGHNA and CDR2 YSLEER.

The chain is built from TRBV29-1 and TRBJ2-1; D remains unclear. This CDR3 has 11 residues. The V and J ends lost 7 bases and 4 bases respectively, with 8 bases between them. Germline V lookup: CDR1 SQVTM, CDR2 ANQGSEA. This chain's CDR3 is CSGGSYNEQFF. In DNA, the CDR3 is TGCAGCGGCGGCAGTTACAATGAGCAGTTCTTC.

The rearrangement uses TRBV7-2 and TRBJ2-7, with 11 bases aligning to TRBD2. Losses at the gene ends were 0 bases for V and 2 bases for J; bases not matched to a gene: 3. Looked up from germline, CDR1 is SGHTA and CDR2 is FQGNSA. The CDR3 is made up of 16 amino acids. The DNA for the CDR3 is TGTGCCAGCAGCTTAGCGCAACTAGCGGGGGCCTACGAGCAGTACTTC. It codes for CASSLAQLAGAYEQYF.

This rearrangement joins TRBV5-5 to TRBJ2-2, with TRBD1 matching over 9 bases. V lost 4 bases and J lost 4; bases outside the gene matches: 5. Germline-derived CDR1 and CDR2 are SGHKS and YYEKEE (reference sequence). This CDR3 is built from 15 residues. The CDR3, as DNA: TGTGCCAGCAGCCGGGACAGGGCGGGCACCGGGGAGCTGTTTTTT. It is translated as CASSRDRAGTGELFF.

The rearrangement joins TRBV7-2 to TRBJ1-6; D unresolved. Between the trimmed V and J ends, which lost 7 bases and 9 bases, there was a span of 16 bases. The CDR3 extends over 14 amino acids. The germline V gene has CDR1 SGHTA and CDR2 FQGNSA. CDR3 in amino acids: CASTTPGNSSPLHF. The CDR3 bases are TGTGCCAGCACCACCCCAGGAAATAGTTCACCCCTCCACTTT.

This CDR3 reads CASSLVGAGQPQHF. DNA of the CDR3: TGTGCCAGCAGCTTAGTGGGGGCCGGTCAGCCCCAGCATTTT. The chain has TRBV7-2 and TRBJ1-5; possibly TRBD1 for D (6 bases). This CDR3 is built from 14 residues. Germline values: CDR1 SGHTA, CDR2 FQGNSA. Trimming shortened V by 1 base and J by 6 bases, and 10 bases separated the two germline ends.

Note on this clone: Germline is not matched at one junction end, which may reflect a read error. The rearrangement links TRBV19 to TRBJ2-1, with a weak D call TRBD2 (6 bases). The CDR3 runs 13 residues. The V gene's germline CDR1 is LNHDA and CDR2 SQIVND (reference sequence). CDR3 nucleotides: TGTGCCAGTAGTATAGACCCGGGACGGGAGCTGTTCTTC. The encoded protein is CASSIDPGRELFF. Based on the CDR3 plus reference TRBV19 and TRBJ2-1, the full variable domain is DGGITQSPKYLFRKEGQNVTLSCEQNLNHDAMYWYRQDPGQGLRLIYYSQIVNDFQKGDIAEGYSVSREKKESFPLTVTSAQKNPTAFYLCASSIDPGRELFFGPGTRLTVL.

The genes are TRBV5-6 and TRBJ1-5, with 7 nucleotides matching TRBD1. This CDR3 has 14 amino acids. Germline V lookup: CDR1 SGHDT, CDR2 YYEEEE. With V trimmed by 0 bases and J by 6 bases, 3 bases remained unmatched. This CDR3 is CASSLGQGPQPQHF. For the CDR3, the DNA is TGTGCCAGCAGCTTGGGACAGGGCCCTCAGCCCCAGCATTTT.

This clone turned up a few times. J is TRBJ1-5 and V is TRBV6-6; possibly TRBD1 for D (5 bases). V was clipped by 5 bases and J by 0 bases, with 11 bases between them. Germline V gene data show CDR1 as MNHNY and CDR2 as SVGAGI (reference sequence). The CDR3 length is 15 residues. This CDR3 is CASSRVDSSNQPQHF. Written as DNA, the CDR3 is TGTGCCAGCAGTCGAGTCGACAGTAGCAATCAGCCCCAGCATTTT.

The CDR3 coding sequence is TGTGCCAGCAGTGAAACGAGCGGGGACTACGAGCAGTACTTC. Its protein is CASSETSGDYEQYF. This sequence joins TRBV6-1 and TRBJ2-7; 7 bases map to TRBD2. Germline assignment: CDR1 MNHNS and CDR2 SASEGT. The CDR3 length is 14 residues. The trim removed 2 bases at V and 3 bases at J, leaving 4 bases unmatched.

The V call is TRBV19, the J call TRBJ2-5; D not certain. CDR1 is LNHDA and CDR2 is SQIVND in the germline V gene (reference sequence). V was clipped by 7 bases and J by 8 bases, with 11 bases between them. The CDR3 has 11 amino acids. The CDR3 DNA reads TGTGCCAGTACCGATGAGAGTACCCAGTACTTC. The encoded protein is CASTDESTQYF.

In DNA form, the CDR3 reads TGTGCCAGCAGCGTTACAGGGGGGTCCTACGAGCAGTACTTC. Protein sequence: CASSVTGGSYEQYF. The V call is TRBV9, the J call TRBJ2-7; TRBD1 matches at 8 bases. The CDR3 has 14 amino acids. Losses at the gene ends were 2 bases for V and 1 base for J; bases not matched to a gene: 2. Germline V gene sequence: CDR1 SGDLS, CDR2 YYNGEE.